This paragraph covers one TCR beta chain sequence. At one boundary the junction diverges from the germline segment, which might be a read error. TCRdb's copy holds only in-frame clones and misses some; the assay was immunoSEQ multiplex PCR. In the table there are tens of thousands of clones, about four fifths of which are singletons. These data belong to a study of blood T cell repertoires in COVID-19. Overall study: Nucleic acid was either cDNA or gDNA, and it came from T cells, B-cell-depleted T cells, or PBMCs.

The origin of this receptor is a woman of 80 years or more with active or convalescent COVID-19. The sample consisted of peripheral blood.

For the CDR3, the DNA is TGTGCCAGCAGTTCCGTCCCGGGACAGGGAACGGGCTTT. It yields the protein CASSSVPGQGTGF. The J gene is TRBJ1-1, the V gene TRBV12-3 or TRBV12-4, with 9 bases identical to TRBD1. This CDR3 contains 13 residues.